Listed here are 25 T cell receptor beta chains from one sample, sequenced in a study of a mutant IDH1 vaccine in newly diagnosed glioma (dated by TCRdb to the early 2020s). The intended sense of this specimen's time point label: baseline, week 1 (first vaccination visit). The sample's treatment or condition label, in plain terms: pre-vaccination baseline after standard-of-care therapy. The library was generated by the immunoSEQ multiplex PCR assay. Sourced from immuneACCESS, this table was stored by TCRdb with only in-frame sequences that have V and J called. A share of the clones is absent; for the studies checked, an unresolved V gene accounts for under half, and the remainder has no known explanation. The sample contains about 92,000 clones, about 80% of them found a single time. The ten largest clones take up 7% to 9% of the sample. This specimen was PBMCs, taken from a glioma patient treated with radiotherapy, temozolomide or both. The receptors were gathered from a woman aged 45-65 years with glioma.

V usage is TRBV2 and J usage is TRBJ1-1; no clear D gene. The germline V gene encodes CDR1 SNHLY and CDR2 FYNNEI. V was shortened by 6 bases and J by 1 base, with 9 bases between the two germline ends. The CDR3 contains 13 residues. The CDR3 sequence is CASRRSENTEAFF. The CDR3 DNA reads TGTGCCAGCAGACGGTCAGAGAACACTGAAGCTTTCTTT.

The sample holds one count of this clone. CDR3 nucleotides: TGTGCCAGTAGTTGGACAGCCTCCTACGAGCAGTACTTC. This encodes CASSWTASYEQYF. The chain uses TRBV19 and TRBJ2-7; perhaps TRBD1 as D (6 bases). The CDR3 is 13 amino acids. The germline V gene encodes CDR1 LNHDA and CDR2 SQIVND (reference sequence). V lost 5 bases, J lost 0 bases, and 8 bases lay in between.

This chain connects TRBV7-6 to TRBJ2-2, with 8 bases matching TRBD2. The germline V gene has CDR1 SGHVS and CDR2 FNYEAQ. This CDR3 contains 13 residues. Trimming took 6 bases from V and 8 from J; bases not matched to a gene: 5. The chain's CDR3 is CASSLSGEGELFF. In nucleotides, the CDR3 is TGTGCCAGCAGTCTTAGCGGGGAGGGGGAGCTGTTTTTT.

This chain links TRBV6-5 with TRBJ1-4, with D possibly TRBD1 on 5 matching bases. V lost 5 bases and J 8 bases, leaving 15 bases between the germline ends. CDR1 and CDR2 from the germline V gene are MNHEY and SVGAGI. The CDR3 sequence is 14 residues long. CDR3 residues: CASSAGILSEKLFF. The CDR3 DNA follows: TGTGCCAGCAGTGCAGGGATCCTCTCGGAAAAACTGTTTTTT.

The table lists this clone with a few counts. The chain combines TRBV7-2 with TRBJ1-6; D unclear. The CDR3 spans 13 residues. V was shortened by 1 base and J by 7 bases, with 5 bases between the two germline ends. From germline, CDR1 is SGHTA and CDR2 FQGNSA. CDR3 region: CASSLGRNSPLHF. The CDR3 DNA follows: TGTGCCAGCAGCTTAGGGAGAAATTCACCCCTCCACTTT. The entire variable domain, with the rest obtained from reference TRBV7-2 and TRBJ1-6, is as follows: GAGVSQSPSNKVTEKGKDVELRCDPISGHTALYWYRQSLGQGLEFLIYFQGNSAPDKSGLPSDRFSAERTGGSVSTLTIQRTQQEDSAVYLCASSLGRNSPLHFGNGTRLTVT.

The chain employs TRBV27 and TRBJ2-3; D remains ambiguous. V was shortened by 2 bases and J by 6 bases, with 9 bases between the two germline ends. This CDR3 region has 13 residues. Germline CDR1 reads MNHEY; CDR2 reads SMNVEV (reference sequence). The CDR3 bases are TGTGCCAGCAGTTTAGAAGCTTGGGATACGCAGTATTTT. Its translation: CASSLEAWDTQYF.

The chain employs TRBV5-1 and TRBJ1-1; D is unclear. V lost 0 bases, J lost 8 bases, and 8 bases lay in between. The CDR3 runs to 12 residues. Germline V gene data show CDR1 as SGHRS and CDR2 as YFSETQ. The CDR3 region has the DNA TGCGCCAGCAGCTTGGCCCACGGGGAAGCTTTCTTT. It specifies CASSLAHGEAFF.

The rearrangement uses TRBV19 and TRBJ2-5, with D perhaps being TRBD1 or TRBD2 (5 bases each). V shed 6 bases and J shed 5 bases, with 22 bases lying between them. Germline CDR1 LNHDA, CDR2 SQIVND (reference sequence). CDR3 length: 16 amino acids. The CDR3 spells CASRSATRDGHETQYF. As DNA, the CDR3 is TGTGCCAGTAGGTCCGCAACCAGGGACGGCCATGAGACCCAGTACTTC.

The chain recombines TRBV15 with TRBJ2-7; either TRBD1 or TRBD2 may fit D (5 bases each). Trimming cost V 0 bases and J 4 bases, with 7 bases left between them. The CDR3 sequence is 13 residues long. Germline V gives CDR1 LNHNV, CDR2 YYDKDF (reference sequence). The CDR3 loop is CATSREGPYEQYF. In DNA, the CDR3 is TGTGCCACCAGCAGAGAGGGACCGTACGAGCAGTACTTC.

V and J are TRBV30 and TRBJ1-1; 7 nucleotides align to TRBD1. Germline CDR1 and CDR2: GTSNPN and SVGIG (reference sequence). The junction had 10 bases not matched to a gene; V was cut back by 3 bases and J by 0 bases. This CDR3 contains 16 residues. The CDR3 sequence: CAWSGRDSFMNTEAFF. For the CDR3, the DNA is TGTGCCTGGAGCGGGAGGGACAGCTTCATGAACACTGAAGCTTTCTTT.

The chain is built from TRBV15 and TRBJ1-2; D ambiguous. V was pared by 5 bases and J by 6 bases, with 13 bases between. Germline V gives CDR1 LNHNV, CDR2 YYDKDF (reference sequence). The CDR3 has 13 residues. CDR3 bases: TGTGCCACCAGCCCAAAGAGAACGGATGGCTACACCTTC. Protein: CATSPKRTDGYTF.

The chain employs TRBV6-1 and TRBJ1-1, with a possible D match to TRBD1 (5 bases). V shed 1 base and J shed 4 bases, with 7 bases lying between them. This CDR3 comprises 13 residues. CDR1 and CDR2 from the germline V gene are MNHNS and SASEGT. The CDR3 nucleotides read TGTGCCAGCAGTGAAGAGAGGGGCACTGAAGCTTTCTTT. It is translated as CASSEERGTEAFF.

The chain has TRBV30 and TRBJ2-3, with D perhaps matching TRBD1 (5 bases). With 3 bases removed from V and 3 bases from J, the gap between germline ends came to 13 bases. There are 14 residues in the CDR3. Germline values: CDR1 GTSNPN, CDR2 SVGIG (reference sequence). The CDR3 sequence: CAWRTDKLTDTQYF. DNA for the CDR3: TGTGCCTGGAGGACAGACAAACTTACAGATACGCAGTATTTT.

The sample holds a few counts of this clone. This chain links TRBV27 with TRBJ1-1; D is unclear. Germline values: CDR1 MNHEY, CDR2 SMNVEV (reference sequence). V was clipped by 4 bases and J by 1 base, with 7 bases between them. The CDR3 is made up of 13 amino acids. The CDR3 spells CASSSGGNTEAFF. The CDR3 DNA follows: TGTGCCAGCAGTTCCGGCGGGAACACTGAAGCTTTCTTT.

This chain connects TRBV19 to TRBJ1-1, with D maybe TRBD1 (5 bases). V lost 0 bases and J lost 10, with 12 bases in between. In germline, CDR1 is LNHDA, CDR2 SQIVND (reference sequence). The CDR3 has 13 residues. This CDR3 is CASSIERKGTAFF. For the CDR3, the DNA is TGTGCCAGTAGTATAGAGAGGAAGGGGACAGCTTTCTTT.

The V and J genes are TRBV5-1 and TRBJ2-1, with 7 positions matching TRBD2. Trimming took 2 bases from V and 8 from J; bases not matched to a gene: 13. Germline CDR1 reads SGHRS; CDR2 reads YFSETQ. This CDR3 region has 16 residues. DNA of the CDR3: TGCGCCAGCAGCTTCTCGGGACTACCCGTCGACCATGAGCAGTTCTTC. Amino acids: CASSFSGLPVDHEQFF.

The V and J genes are TRBV11-2 and TRBJ2-7; 9 positions match TRBD1. Germline CDR1 and CDR2: SGHAT and FQNNGV. CDR3 length equals 15 residues. V was clipped by 3 bases and J by 0 bases; unmatched bases: 3. This CDR3 reads CASSLGQGRSYEQYF. The CDR3 DNA reads as TGTGCCAGCAGCTTGGGACAGGGCCGCTCCTACGAGCAGTACTTC.

The rearrangement uses TRBV30 and TRBJ2-6; 11 nucleotides agree with TRBD1. J was trimmed by 0 bases and V by 2 bases; bases with no gene match: 3. Germline values: CDR1 GTSNPN, CDR2 SVGIG (reference sequence). The CDR3 runs 17 residues. CDR3 loop: CAWSIGTGGSGANVLTF. CDR3 nucleotide sequence: TGTGCCTGGAGTATCGGGACAGGGGGCTCTGGGGCCAACGTCCTGACTTTC.

Worth noting for this clone: Different DNA sequences within this sample yield the same CDR3. The CDR3 protein is CASSLNRDTEAFF. The CDR3 DNA reads as TGTGCCAGCAGCCTGAACAGGGACACTGAAGCTTTCTTT. This chain links TRBV7-9 with TRBJ1-1, with D tentatively TRBD1 (6 bases). Germline V lookup: CDR1 SEHNR, CDR2 FQNEAQ (reference sequence). The V and J ends lost 5 bases and 3 bases respectively, with 10 bases between them. The CDR3 runs to 13 residues.

In this sample, this clone turned up a few times. The V call is TRBV18, the J call TRBJ1-1; D remains ambiguous. V was shortened by 1 base and J by 7 bases, with 10 bases between the two germline ends. CDR1 is KGHSH, CDR2 LQKENI, per germline. The length of the CDR3 is 13 residues. This chain's CDR3 is CASSPREDGEAFF. CDR3 nucleotide sequence: TGTGCCAGCTCACCACGGGAAGACGGTGAAGCTTTCTTT.

The CDR3 sequence is CASSLRGGMGTEAFF. DNA for the CDR3: TGTGCCAGCAGCCTAAGGGGTGGGATGGGCACTGAAGCTTTCTTT. The V and J genes are TRBV7-9 and TRBJ1-1; perhaps TRBD1 as D (5 bases). V lost 5 bases and J 4 bases, leaving 17 bases between the germline ends. This CDR3 is built from 15 residues. The germline V gene encodes CDR1 SEHNR and CDR2 FQNEAQ (reference sequence).

This clone was seen once. The chain carries TRBV5-1 and TRBJ1-1; D ambiguous. The ends were cut back, 1 base at V and 4 bases at J, with 14 bases in the middle. Germline loops: CDR1 SGHRS, CDR2 YFSETQ. This CDR3 region has 15 residues. CDR3 nucleotides: TGCGCCAGCAGCTTGTACGGCGTCGTTGGCACTGAAGCTTTCTTT. Its translation is CASSLYGVVGTEAFF.

The V and J genes are TRBV23-1 and TRBJ2-1; possibly TRBD2 for D (6 bases). TRBV23-1 is treated as an ORF (open reading frame) with a function not yet certain. V lost 0 bases, J lost 7 bases, and 13 bases lay in between. The CDR3 is 15 amino acids. The CDR3 DNA reads TGCGCCAGCAGTCAATCCGTCCTAGCGAAAAATGAGCAGTTCTTC. This sequence encodes CASSQSVLAKNEQFF.

The chain carries TRBV27 and TRBJ1-1; tentatively, D is TRBD1 (5 bases). The CDR3 loop spans 15 amino acids. V lost 5 bases, J lost 1 base, and 14 bases lay in between. Per germline, CDR1 MNHEY and CDR2 SMNVEV (reference sequence). The CDR3 is CASSQQRGGNTEAFF. In DNA, the CDR3 is TGTGCCAGCAGTCAACAACGGGGGGGGAACACTGAAGCTTTCTTT.

This clone is a singleton in its sample. The J gene is TRBJ2-5, the V gene TRBV7-2, with a tentative D call TRBD2 (6 bases). Germline loops: CDR1 SGHTA, CDR2 FQGNSA. The CDR3 extends over 14 amino acids. V lost 7 bases, J lost 4 bases, and 16 bases lay in between. CDR3: CASTFIQGGETQYF. CDR3 nucleotides: TGTGCCAGCACCTTTATCCAGGGAGGAGAGACCCAGTACTTC.